This record covers a single T cell receptor beta chain. J lost 0 bases, V lost 6 bases, and 1 base had no gene match. The CDR3 totals 14 residues. The germline V gene has CDR1 KGHDR and CDR2 SFDVKD. In the authors' methods: Researchers report that nucleated cell counts were estimated from reference gene primer amplification. Measured with immunoSEQ multiplex PCR; TCRdb has only the in-frame clones, and not every one. The DNA was the basis for D and trimming; V, J and clone size are from that table. The sample has under 200,000 clones, 65% to 90% seen once. These data originate in a study of blood T cell repertoires in COVID-19. Overall study context: Sources were T cells, B-cell-depleted T cells, or PBMCs; the material itself was cDNA or gDNA.

Sequencing used peripheral blood. V gene TRBV24-1 combines with J gene TRBJ2-3; 8 bases agree with TRBD2. This receptor was identified in a man aged 55-75 years with acute or convalescent COVID-19. This CDR3 is CATSSGGSTDTQYF. The CDR3 region has the DNA TGTGCCACCAGTAGCGGGGGTAGCACAGATACGCAGTATTTT.